This TCR beta chain originates from a study of cytotoxic CD8 clonotypes in ibrutinib-treated CLL. Study-wide context: Of the patients, 11 were relapsed/refractory, over 14 treatment-naive and under 18 IGHV unmutated.

Study-level points and caveats: Rare overall, public clonotypes shrank or held steady under therapy. Sampling times, which were not matched between the groups, differed between sustained-remission patients and progressing patients.

Concerning this clone: What it binds is unknown.

The V segment lost 0 bases and the J segment 4 bases; nucleotides outside the gene matches: 5. CDR1 is SGHRS, CDR2 YFSETQ, per germline. The CDR3 length is 16 residues. Sequencing was performed with immunoSEQ multiplex PCR; in TCRdb, only in-frame clones are kept and a portion is missing. The data hold some 46,000 clones, with roughly two thirds observed a single time. The rearrangement uses TRBV5-1 and TRBJ1-3, with TRBD1 matching over 9 bases. The input for sequencing was PBMCs, taken after 12 months of ibrutinib treatment. The clonotype comes from a human donor with chronic lymphocytic leukemia. The CDR3 reads CASSLGGQGRGNTIYF. The CDR3 coding sequence is TGCGCCAGCAGCTTGGGAGGACAGGGGCGAGGAAACACCATATATTTT.